The 2 T cell receptor beta chains below were found in one sample sequenced in a study of shared clonotypes between healthy human individuals. TCRdb's copy holds only in-frame clones and misses some; the assay was immunoSEQ multiplex PCR. The table lists about 2.1 million clones, 85% to 95% of them singletons, with roughly 1.7% in the top ten. Naive-designated CD8 cells lacked CD45RO, were positively enriched for CCR7, and omitted terminally differentiated effector memory CD45RA+ cells. The sequenced sample consisted of naive CD8+ T cells from PBMCs. These receptor sequences come from a man younger than 30 in good health. Some clones in this sample may be carry-over from other donors' samples.

As for this clone: The same CDR3 is also encoded by other DNA sequences in this sample. J is TRBJ1-2 and V is TRBV9; a weak D match, TRBD1 (5 bases). Germline V gene data show CDR1 as SGDLS and CDR2 as YYNGEE. V lost 3 bases and J 4 bases, leaving 7 bases between the germline ends. This CDR3 region has 12 residues. The CDR3 DNA reads as TGTGCCAGCAGCGGGGGGATCTATGGCTACACCTTC. It translates to CASSGGIYGYTF. The whole variable domain, remainder taken from reference TRBV9 and TRBJ1-2, is DSGVTQTPKHLITATGQRVTLRCSPRSGDLSVYWYQQSLDQGLQFLIQYYNGEERAKGNILERFSAQQFPDLHSELNLSSLELGDSALYFCASSGGIYGYTFGSGTRLTVV.

The chain combines TRBV7-9 with TRBJ2-5; D unresolved. The J call may be wrong; the DNA end is better matched by TRBJ2-7. CDR3 length equals 15 residues. Germline V gives CDR1 SEHNR, CDR2 FQNEAQ (reference sequence). The CDR3 protein is CASSLVARQSYEQYF. Here the CDR3 DNA reads TGTGCCAGCAGCTTAGTGGCCAGGCAGTCCTACGAGCAGTACTTC.